Sequencing of this T cell receptor beta chain was carried out in a study of cytomegalovirus exposure and HLA in healthy donors. Remarks on this clone: Its antigen is not known.

Researchers ran the PCR with 60 Vbeta and 13 Jbeta primers. Data came from immunoSEQ multiplex PCR; TCRdb stores just in-frame clones and leaves some out. The sample has 150,000 to 200,000 clones; around 72% are singletons. With 4 bases removed from V and 3 bases from J, the gap between germline ends came to 16 bases. CDR3 length: 16 residues. The V gene's germline CDR1 is SGHRS and CDR2 YFSETQ. Everyone who donated was a healthy bone marrow donor. Points from the study as a whole: According to an earlier analysis, most TCR beta V segments yielded productive rearrangements about 90% or about 30% of the time. A further, later analysis showed that HLA-associated TCR beta chains (compared with equally common others) were more clonally expanded.

This clonotype originated in a man aged 35-49 years in good health and CMV-seropositive. The V and J genes are TRBV5-1 and TRBJ2-2, with a tentative D call TRBD1 (5 bases). What was sequenced was PBMCs. The CDR3 DNA sequence: TGCGCCAGCAGCCTTACAGGAGCCCCCGACACCGGGGAGCTGTTTTTT. It encodes CASSLTGAPDTGELFF.